Listed below are T cell receptor beta chains from one sample, sequenced in a study of blood T cells in healthy people across ages. TCRdb re-analysed the 5' RACE reads in MiXCR, keeping a single row per CDR3 protein. The sample includes some 1,800,000 distinct CDR3 sequences, around 40% of them seen just once. The sequencing input was blood. Receptor source: a human donor in good health. CDR3s include the opening cysteine and the closing phenylalanine or tryptophan. Fields, in order: V gene, clone size, J gene, D gene, CDR3 protein, CDR3 DNA. A D gene is named only where the DNA matches it firmly. Expanded clones get a size class; other rows say once, few or many, or leave the size out.

v_call: TRBV2; clone_size: .; j_call: TRBJ1-2; d_call: .; cdr3_aa: CAGSGTDNYGYTF; cdr3_nt: TGTGCCGGCAGTGGGACGGACAACTATGGCTACACCTTC
v_call: TRBV3-1; clone_size: few; j_call: TRBJ2-3; d_call: TRBD2; cdr3_aa: CASSTGTSGNTDTQYF; cdr3_nt: TGTGCCAGCAGCACGGGGACTAGCGGAAACACAGATACGCAGTATTTT
v_call: TRBV4-3; clone_size: few; j_call: TRBJ2-1; d_call: TRBD2; cdr3_aa: CASSKLLAGGLVEQFF; cdr3_nt: TGCGCCAGCAGCAAACTACTAGCGGGGGGGCTTGTTGAGCAGTTCTTC
v_call: TRBV7-2; clone_size: few; j_call: TRBJ2-5; d_call: .; cdr3_aa: CASSLVEGVETQYF; cdr3_nt: TGTGCCAGCAGCTTAGTAGAGGGAGTGGAGACCCAGTACTTC
v_call: TRBV6-6; clone_size: .; j_call: TRBJ2-3; d_call: .; cdr3_aa: CASSYKRGSDTDTQYF; cdr3_nt: TGTGCCAGCAGTTACAAACGGGGGAGTGACACAGATACGCAGTATTTT
v_call: TRBV5-1; clone_size: .; j_call: TRBJ2-6; d_call: .; cdr3_aa: CASSYPSQGPSNTGANVLTF; cdr3_nt: TGCGCCAGCAGCTATCCCTCACAGGGACCATCGAACACTGGGGCCAACGTCCTGACTTTC
v_call: TRBV25-1; clone_size: .; j_call: TRBJ1-1; d_call: .; cdr3_aa: CASSEPFERDEAFF; cdr3_nt: TGTGCCAGCAGTGAACCCTTTGAAAGGGATGAAGCTTTCTTT
v_call: TRBV4-3; clone_size: .; j_call: TRBJ1-1; d_call: .; cdr3_aa: CASSPLEGGRTEAFF; cdr3_nt: TGCGCCAGCAGCCCCCTGGAAGGAGGCAGAACTGAAGCTTTCTTT
v_call: TRBV7-3; clone_size: .; j_call: TRBJ1-2; d_call: TRBD1; cdr3_aa: CASSGKGQGLDYTF; cdr3_nt: TGTGCCAGCAGCGGGAAGGGACAGGGATTAGACTACACCTTC
v_call: TRBV4-1; clone_size: many; j_call: TRBJ2-1; d_call: TRBD2; cdr3_aa: CASSQDGVAGYNEQFF; cdr3_nt: TGCGCCAGCAGCCAAGATGGGGTAGCGGGTTACAATGAGCAGTTCTTC
v_call: TRBV3-1; clone_size: few; j_call: TRBJ2-2; d_call: TRBD2; cdr3_aa: CASSPRLAGALLVFF; cdr3_nt: TGTGCCAGCAGCCCGAGACTAGCGGGGGCTCTCCTGGTGTTTTTT
v_call: TRBV3-1; clone_size: .; j_call: TRBJ2-1; d_call: TRBD2; cdr3_aa: CASSQAASGSEQFF; cdr3_nt: TGTGCCAGCAGCCAAGCGGCTAGCGGGTCCGAGCAGTTCTTC
v_call: TRBV9; clone_size: few; j_call: TRBJ2-1; d_call: TRBD2; cdr3_aa: CASSKTSGGARGEQFF; cdr3_nt: TGTGCCAGCAGCAAAACTAGCGGGGGGGCTCGCGGTGAGCAGTTCTTC
v_call: TRBV24-1; clone_size: .; j_call: TRBJ1-5; d_call: TRBD1; cdr3_aa: CATSDSGQGIQPQHF; cdr3_nt: TGTGCCACCAGTGATTCCGGACAGGGAATTCAGCCCCAGCATTTT
v_call: TRBV20-1; clone_size: .; j_call: TRBJ2-5; d_call: .; cdr3_aa: CSARDLGDQETQYF; cdr3_nt: TGCAGTGCTAGAGATCTTGGCGATCAAGAGACCCAGTACTTC
v_call: TRBV29-1; clone_size: few; j_call: TRBJ1-2; d_call: .; cdr3_aa: CSVGKGGNYGYTF; cdr3_nt: TGCAGCGTTGGGAAGGGTGGCAACTATGGCTACACCTTC
v_call: TRBV12-3/TRBV12-4; clone_size: few; j_call: TRBJ1-2; d_call: .; cdr3_aa: CASSSDQNYGYTF; cdr3_nt: TGTGCCAGCAGCTCAGACCAAAACTATGGCTACACCTTC
v_call: TRBV29-1; clone_size: many; j_call: TRBJ1-2; d_call: .; cdr3_aa: CSIAGDYYGYTF; cdr3_nt: TGCAGCATAGCCGGAGATTACTATGGCTACACCTTC
v_call: TRBV6-2/TRBV6-3; clone_size: .; j_call: TRBJ1-5; d_call: .; cdr3_aa: CAIKGSGQPQHF; cdr3_nt: TGTGCCATCAAGGGAAGTGGGCAGCCCCAGCATTTT
v_call: TRBV5-1; clone_size: .; j_call: TRBJ1-4; d_call: TRBD1; cdr3_aa: CASSLVGDRLEKLFF; cdr3_nt: TGCGCCAGCAGCTTGGTGGGGGACAGACTTGAAAAACTGTTTTTT
v_call: TRBV12-3/TRBV12-4; clone_size: .; j_call: TRBJ2-3; d_call: .; cdr3_aa: CASSFQRTDTQYF; cdr3_nt: TGTGCCAGCAGTTTCCAAAGGACGGATACGCAGTATTTT
v_call: TRBV5-1; clone_size: .; j_call: TRBJ2-3; d_call: .; cdr3_aa: CASKSRDTDTQYF; cdr3_nt: TGCGCCAGCAAATCCAGGGACACAGATACGCAGTATTTT
v_call: TRBV12-3/TRBV12-4; clone_size: .; j_call: TRBJ2-1; d_call: .; cdr3_aa: CASSYPTGTLHNEQFF; cdr3_nt: TGTGCCAGCAGTTATCCCACCGGGACTCTCCACAATGAGCAGTTCTTC
v_call: TRBV5-1; clone_size: .; j_call: TRBJ2-1; d_call: TRBD1; cdr3_aa: CASSWGQGSADEQFF; cdr3_nt: TGCGCCAGCAGCTGGGGACAGGGGTCGGCGGATGAGCAGTTCTTC
v_call: TRBV3-1; clone_size: .; j_call: TRBJ2-4; d_call: .; cdr3_aa: CASSQAATGEEQYF; cdr3_nt: TGTGCCAGCAGCCAAGCGGCGACAGGTGAGGAGCAGTACTTC
v_call: TRBV29-1; clone_size: .; j_call: TRBJ2-1; d_call: .; cdr3_aa: CSGEGQEYYNEQFF; cdr3_nt: TGCAGCGGAGAGGGGCAGGAATACTACAATGAGCAGTTCTTC
v_call: TRBV6-2/TRBV6-3; clone_size: .; j_call: TRBJ1-2; d_call: .; cdr3_aa: CASSSPDRPGGYTF; cdr3_nt: TGTGCCAGCAGTAGCCCGGACCGGCCCGGAGGCTACACCTTC
v_call: TRBV9; clone_size: once; j_call: TRBJ2-3; d_call: .; cdr3_aa: CASSAEGLAETTDTQYF; cdr3_nt: TGTGCCAGCAGCGCAGAGGGATTAGCGGAGACCACAGATACGCAGTATTTT
v_call: TRBV24-1; clone_size: .; j_call: TRBJ2-3; d_call: .; cdr3_aa: CATSDRTGLTDTQYF; cdr3_nt: TGTGCCACCAGTGATCGGACGGGGCTTACAGATACGCAGTATTTT
v_call: TRBV6-5; clone_size: .; j_call: TRBJ2-5; d_call: .; cdr3_aa: CASSYFPGPQETQYF; cdr3_nt: TGTGCCAGCAGTTACTTTCCGGGACCACAAGAGACCCAGTACTTC
v_call: TRBV5-5; clone_size: .; j_call: TRBJ1-2; d_call: .; cdr3_aa: CASSLGRAEDWGYTF; cdr3_nt: TGTGCCAGCAGCTTGGGCAGGGCCGAGGATTGGGGCTACACCTTC